This T cell receptor beta chain was found in a study of blood T cell repertoires in COVID-19. Method: immunoSEQ multiplex PCR; TCRdb's copy keeps in-frame clones and lacks some. This sample has approximately 270,000 clones; about four fifths occur once, and the top ten carry approximately 14%. Input material: peripheral blood. The clonotype originates from a person aged 65 to 85 with COVID-19, enrolled during active disease.

CDR3 sequence: CASSLARANEQFF. The CDR3 DNA sequence: TGTGCCAGCAGCTTAGCGCGGGCCAATGAGCAGTTCTTC. The rearrangement joins TRBV7-2 to TRBJ2-1, with D tentatively TRBD2 (5 bases). This CDR3 is 13 amino acids long. V was shortened by 0 bases and J by 6 bases, with 6 bases between the two germline ends. The germline gives CDR1 SGHTA, CDR2 FQGNSA.